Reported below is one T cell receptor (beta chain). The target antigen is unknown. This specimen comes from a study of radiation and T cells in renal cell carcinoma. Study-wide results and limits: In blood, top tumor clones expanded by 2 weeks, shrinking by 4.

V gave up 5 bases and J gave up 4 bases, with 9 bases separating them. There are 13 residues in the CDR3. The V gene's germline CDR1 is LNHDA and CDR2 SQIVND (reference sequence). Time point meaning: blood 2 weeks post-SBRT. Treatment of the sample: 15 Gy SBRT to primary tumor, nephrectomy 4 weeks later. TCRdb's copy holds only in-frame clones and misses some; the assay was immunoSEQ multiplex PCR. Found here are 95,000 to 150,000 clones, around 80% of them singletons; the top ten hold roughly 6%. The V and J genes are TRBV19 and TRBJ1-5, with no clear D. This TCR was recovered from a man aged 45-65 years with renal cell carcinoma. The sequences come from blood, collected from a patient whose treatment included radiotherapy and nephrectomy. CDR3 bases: TGTGCCAGTAGTGTCGGAGGGAATCAGCCCCAGCATTTT. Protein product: CASSVGGNQPQHF.